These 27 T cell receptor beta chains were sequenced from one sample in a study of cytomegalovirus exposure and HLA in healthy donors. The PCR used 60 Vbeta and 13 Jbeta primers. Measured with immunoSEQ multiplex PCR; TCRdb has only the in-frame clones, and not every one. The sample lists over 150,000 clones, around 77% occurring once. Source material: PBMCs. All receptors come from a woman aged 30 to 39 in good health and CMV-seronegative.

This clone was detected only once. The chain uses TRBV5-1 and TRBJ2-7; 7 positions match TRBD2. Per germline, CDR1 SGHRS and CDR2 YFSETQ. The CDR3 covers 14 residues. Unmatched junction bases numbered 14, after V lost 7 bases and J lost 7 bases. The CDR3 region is CASYWASGAGEQYF. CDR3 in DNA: TGCGCCAGCTATTGGGCTAGCGGTGCAGGAGAGCAGTACTTC.

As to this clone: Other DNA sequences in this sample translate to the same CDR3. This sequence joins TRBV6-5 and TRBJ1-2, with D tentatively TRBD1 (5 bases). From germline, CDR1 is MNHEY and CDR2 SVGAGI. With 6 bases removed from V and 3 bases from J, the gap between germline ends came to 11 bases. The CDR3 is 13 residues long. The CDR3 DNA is TGTGCCAGCAGGACAGACCGGGACTATGGCTACACCTTC. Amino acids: CASRTDRDYGYTF.

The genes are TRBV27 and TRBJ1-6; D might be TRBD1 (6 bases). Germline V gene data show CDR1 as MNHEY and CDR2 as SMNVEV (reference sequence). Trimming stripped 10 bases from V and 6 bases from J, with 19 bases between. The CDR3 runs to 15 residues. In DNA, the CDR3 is TGTGCCACCGCGCAGGGGCGAGTGTTTAATTCACCCCTCCACTTT. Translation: CATAQGRVFNSPLHF.

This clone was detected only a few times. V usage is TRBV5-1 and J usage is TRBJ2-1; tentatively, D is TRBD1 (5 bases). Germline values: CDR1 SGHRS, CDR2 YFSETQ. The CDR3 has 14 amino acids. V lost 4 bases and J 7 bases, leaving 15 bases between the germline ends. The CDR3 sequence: CASSLWGPGNEQFF. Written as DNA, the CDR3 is TGCGCCAGCAGCCTATGGGGCCCAGGGAATGAGCAGTTCTTC.

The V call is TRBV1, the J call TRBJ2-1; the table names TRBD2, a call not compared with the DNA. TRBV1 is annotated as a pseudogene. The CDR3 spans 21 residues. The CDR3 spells CTSSQEIRLAGGQDPTNEQFF. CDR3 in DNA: TGCACCAGCAGCCAAGAGATTCGGCTAGCGGGGGGCCAAGACCCTACAAATGAGCAGTTCTTC.

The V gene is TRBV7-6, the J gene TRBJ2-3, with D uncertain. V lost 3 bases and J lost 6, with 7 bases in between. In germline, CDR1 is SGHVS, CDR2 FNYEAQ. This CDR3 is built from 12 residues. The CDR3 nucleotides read TGTGCCAGCAGCTTGGAGAGGGATACGCAGTATTTT. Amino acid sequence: CASSLERDTQYF. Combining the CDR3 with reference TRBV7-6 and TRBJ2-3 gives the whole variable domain GAGVSQSPRYKVTKRGQDVALRCDPISGHVSLYWYRQALGQGPEFLTYFNYEAQQDKSGLPNDRFSAERPEGSISTLTIQRTEQRDSAMYRCASSLERDTQYFGPGTRLTVL.

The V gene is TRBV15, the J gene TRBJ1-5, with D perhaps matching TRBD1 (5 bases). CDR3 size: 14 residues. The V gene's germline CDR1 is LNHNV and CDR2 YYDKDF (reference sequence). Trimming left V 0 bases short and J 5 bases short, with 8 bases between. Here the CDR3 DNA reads TGTGCCACCAGCAGAGAACAGGTCGATCAGCCCCAGCATTTT. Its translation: CATSREQVDQPQHF.

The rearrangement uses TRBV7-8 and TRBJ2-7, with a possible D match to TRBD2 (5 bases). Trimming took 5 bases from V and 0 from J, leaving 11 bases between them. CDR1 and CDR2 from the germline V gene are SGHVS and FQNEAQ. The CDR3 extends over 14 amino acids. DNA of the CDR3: TGTGCCAGCAGCCAGAGGGTTAGCTCCTACGAGCAGTACTTC. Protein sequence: CASSQRVSSYEQYF.

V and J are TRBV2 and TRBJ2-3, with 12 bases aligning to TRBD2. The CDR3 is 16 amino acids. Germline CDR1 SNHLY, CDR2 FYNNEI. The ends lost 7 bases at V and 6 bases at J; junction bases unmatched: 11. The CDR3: CASNKLLAGGSDTQYF. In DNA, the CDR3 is TGTGCCAGCAATAAATTACTAGCGGGAGGATCGGATACGCAGTATTTT.

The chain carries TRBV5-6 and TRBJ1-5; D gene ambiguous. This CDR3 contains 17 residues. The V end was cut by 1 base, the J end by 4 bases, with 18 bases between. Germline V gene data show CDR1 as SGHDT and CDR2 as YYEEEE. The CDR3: CASSLFTGIRGNQPQHF. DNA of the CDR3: TGTGCCAGCAGCTTGTTTACCGGGATCCGGGGAAATCAGCCCCAGCATTTT.

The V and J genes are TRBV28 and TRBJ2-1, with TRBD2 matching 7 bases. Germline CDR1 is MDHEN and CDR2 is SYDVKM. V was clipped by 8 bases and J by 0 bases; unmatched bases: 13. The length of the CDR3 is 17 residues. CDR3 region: CASSTSDESPSYNEQFF. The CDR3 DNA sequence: TGTGCCAGCTCTACTAGCGATGAGTCTCCCTCCTACAATGAGCAGTTCTTC.

CDR3 nucleotide sequence: TGTGCCAGCAGCGTTCAAGCGGGGGCTAGCACAGATACGCAGTATTTT. Amino acid sequence: CASSVQAGASTDTQYF. This chain connects TRBV9 to TRBJ2-3, with TRBD2 matching 8 bases. The CDR3 extends over 16 amino acids. J gave up 0 bases and V 2 bases, and 5 bases lay outside the gene matches. CDR1 is SGDLS and CDR2 is YYNGEE in the germline V gene.

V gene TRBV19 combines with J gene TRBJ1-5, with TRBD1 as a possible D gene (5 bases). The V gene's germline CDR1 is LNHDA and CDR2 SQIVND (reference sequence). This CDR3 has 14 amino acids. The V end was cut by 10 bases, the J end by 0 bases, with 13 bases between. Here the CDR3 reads CATLDNLSNQPQHF. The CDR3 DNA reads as TGTGCCACATTGGACAATCTTAGCAATCAGCCCCAGCATTTT.

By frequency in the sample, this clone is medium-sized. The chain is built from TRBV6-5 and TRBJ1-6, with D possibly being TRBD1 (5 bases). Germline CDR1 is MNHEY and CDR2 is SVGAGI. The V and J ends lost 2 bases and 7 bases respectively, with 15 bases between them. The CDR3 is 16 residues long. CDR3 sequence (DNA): TGTGCCAGCAGTTACCCGAGGGGCGGGGAGAATTCACCCCTCCACTTT. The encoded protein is CASSYPRGGENSPLHF.

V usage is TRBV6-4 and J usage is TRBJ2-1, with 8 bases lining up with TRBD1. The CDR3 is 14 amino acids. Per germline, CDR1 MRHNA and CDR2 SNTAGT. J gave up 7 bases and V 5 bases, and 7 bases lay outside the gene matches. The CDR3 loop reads CASSQRTGSNEQFF. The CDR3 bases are TGTGCCAGCAGTCAGCGGACAGGGTCAAATGAGCAGTTCTTC.

The CDR3 bases are TGTGCCAGCAGCTATAACCGAGGTCCGGGGGGGGATACGCAGTATTTT. This sequence encodes CASSYNRGPGGDTQYF. The chain has TRBV7-9 and TRBJ2-3; 8 bases map to TRBD2. The ends lost 4 bases at V and 6 bases at J; junction bases unmatched: 12. The CDR3 consists of 16 residues. The germline CDR1 and CDR2 sequences are SEHNR and FQNEAQ (reference sequence).

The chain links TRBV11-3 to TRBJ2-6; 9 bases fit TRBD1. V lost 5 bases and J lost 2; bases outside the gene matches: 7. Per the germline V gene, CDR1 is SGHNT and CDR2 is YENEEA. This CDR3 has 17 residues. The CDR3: CASSLGTGSPGANVLTF. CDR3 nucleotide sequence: TGTGCCAGCAGCCTCGGGACAGGGTCCCCTGGGGCCAACGTCCTGACTTTC.

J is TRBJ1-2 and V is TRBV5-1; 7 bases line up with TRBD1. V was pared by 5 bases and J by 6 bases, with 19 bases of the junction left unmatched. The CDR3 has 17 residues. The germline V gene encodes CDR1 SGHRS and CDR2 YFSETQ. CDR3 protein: CASRVTIGGRQGDGYTF. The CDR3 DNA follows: TGCGCCAGCAGGGTCACAATAGGGGGCCGCCAGGGTGATGGCTACACCTTC.

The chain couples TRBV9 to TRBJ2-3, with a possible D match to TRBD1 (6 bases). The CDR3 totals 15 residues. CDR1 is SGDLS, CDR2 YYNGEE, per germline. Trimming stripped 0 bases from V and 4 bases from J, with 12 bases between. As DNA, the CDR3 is TGTGCCAGCAGCGTAGTACAGGGATTGTCAGATACGCAGTATTTT. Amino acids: CASSVVQGLSDTQYF. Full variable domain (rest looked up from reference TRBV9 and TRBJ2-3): DSGVTQTPKHLITATGQRVTLRCSPRSGDLSVYWYQQSLDQGLQFLIQYYNGEERAKGNILERFSAQQFPDLHSELNLSSLELGDSALYFCASSVVQGLSDTQYFGPGTRLTVL.

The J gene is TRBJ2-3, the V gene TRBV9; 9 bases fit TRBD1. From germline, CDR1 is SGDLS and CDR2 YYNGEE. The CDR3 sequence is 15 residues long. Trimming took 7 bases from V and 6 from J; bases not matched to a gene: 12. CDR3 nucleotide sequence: TGTGCCAGCGCCAACACCGGGACAGGGACCGATACGCAGTATTTT. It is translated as CASANTGTGTDTQYF.

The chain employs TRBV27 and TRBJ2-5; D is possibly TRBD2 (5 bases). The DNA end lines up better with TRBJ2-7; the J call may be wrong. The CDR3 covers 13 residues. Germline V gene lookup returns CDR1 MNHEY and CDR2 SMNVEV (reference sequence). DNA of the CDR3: TGTGCCAGCAGTTTAGAGGGTTTCGGCGAGCAGTACTTC. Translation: CASSLEGFGEQYF.

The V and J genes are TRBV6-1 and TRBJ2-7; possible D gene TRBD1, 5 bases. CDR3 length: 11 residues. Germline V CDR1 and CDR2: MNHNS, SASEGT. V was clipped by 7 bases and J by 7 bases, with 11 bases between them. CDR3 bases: TGTGCCAGCATGCAGGGTTTAGAGCAGTACTTC. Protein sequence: CASMQGLEQYF.

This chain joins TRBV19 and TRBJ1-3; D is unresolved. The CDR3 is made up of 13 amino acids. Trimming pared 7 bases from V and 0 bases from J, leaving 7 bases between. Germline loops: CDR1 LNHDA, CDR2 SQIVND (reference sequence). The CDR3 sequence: CASTGTSGNTIYF. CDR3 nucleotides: TGTGCCAGTACAGGTACCTCTGGAAACACCATATATTTT.

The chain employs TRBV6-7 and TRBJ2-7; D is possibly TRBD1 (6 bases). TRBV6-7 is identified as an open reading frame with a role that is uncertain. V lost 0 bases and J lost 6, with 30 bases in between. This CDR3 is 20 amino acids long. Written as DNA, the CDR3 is TGTGCCAGCAGTTACTCGAGATCATGCACACAGGGCTTTGGGGGTAGCGAGCAGTACTTC. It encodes CASSYSRSCTQGFGGSEQYF.

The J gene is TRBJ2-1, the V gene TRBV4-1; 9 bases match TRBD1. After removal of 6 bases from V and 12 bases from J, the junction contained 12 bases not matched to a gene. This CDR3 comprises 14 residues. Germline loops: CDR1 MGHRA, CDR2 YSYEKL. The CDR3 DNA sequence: TGCGCCAGCAGGTCCCGGGACAGGGAGTGTTGGCAGTTCTTC. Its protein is CASRSRDRECWQFF.

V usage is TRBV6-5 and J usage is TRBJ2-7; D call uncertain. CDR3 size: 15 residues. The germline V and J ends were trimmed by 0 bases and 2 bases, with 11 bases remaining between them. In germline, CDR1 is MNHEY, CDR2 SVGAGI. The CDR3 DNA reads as TGTGCCAGCAGTTACTCTGGGCGCCGAACCTACGAGCAGTACTTC. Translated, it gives CASSYSGRRTYEQYF.

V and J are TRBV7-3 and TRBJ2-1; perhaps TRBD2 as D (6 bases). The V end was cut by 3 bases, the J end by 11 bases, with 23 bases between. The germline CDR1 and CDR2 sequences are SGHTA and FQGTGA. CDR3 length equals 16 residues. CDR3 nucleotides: TGTGCCAGCAGCTTGGATCCGACCGGGACTTCAATTAAGCAGTTCTTC. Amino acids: CASSLDPTGTSIKQFF.